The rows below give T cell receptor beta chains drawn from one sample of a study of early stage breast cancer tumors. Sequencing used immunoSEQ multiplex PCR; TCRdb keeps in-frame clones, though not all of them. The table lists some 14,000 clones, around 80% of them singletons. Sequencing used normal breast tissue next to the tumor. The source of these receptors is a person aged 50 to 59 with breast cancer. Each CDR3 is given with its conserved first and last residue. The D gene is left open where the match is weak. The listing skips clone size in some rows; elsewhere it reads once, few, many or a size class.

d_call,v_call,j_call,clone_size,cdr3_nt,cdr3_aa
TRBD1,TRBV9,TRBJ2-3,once,TGTGCCAGCAGCGGTTCCGGGACAGGGGGAGTAAAGGATACGCAGTATTTT,CASSGSGTGGVKDTQYF
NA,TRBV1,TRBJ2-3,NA,TGCACCAGCAGCCAAGAACAACCAGCGGGACCCACAGATACGCAGTATTTT,CTSSQEQPAGPTDTQYF
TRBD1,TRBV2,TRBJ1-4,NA,TGTGCCAGCAGCCGGGACAGGGGGCGAGAAAAACTGTTTTTT,CASSRDRGREKLFF
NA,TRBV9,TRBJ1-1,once,TGTGCCAGCAGCGTAAACAGGAACACTGAAGCTTTCTTT,CASSVNRNTEAFF
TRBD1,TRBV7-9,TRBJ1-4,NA,TGTGCCAGCAGCTTCAGCCCTCTAGGGGGCGGCGGTGAAAAACTGTTTTTT,CASSFSPLGGGGEKLFF
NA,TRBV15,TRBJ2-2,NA,TGTGCCACCAGCAGAGGCTTCGCTCACACCGGGGAGCTGTTTTTT,CATSRGFAHTGELFF
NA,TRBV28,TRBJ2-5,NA,TGTGCCAGCAGTTTAAGCTCAACTCCGGAGACCCAGTACTTC,CASSLSSTPETQYF
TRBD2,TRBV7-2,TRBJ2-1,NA,TGTGCCAGCAGCTTAGGGGGGACTAGCGGTGAGCAGTTCTTC,CASSLGGTSGEQFF
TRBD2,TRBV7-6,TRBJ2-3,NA,TGTGCCAGCAGCCCACAGGTAGCGGGAGCCGGAGATACGCAGTATTTT,CASSPQVAGAGDTQYF
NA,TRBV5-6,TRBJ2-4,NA,TGTGCCAGCAGCTTGGTAGGGGAAATAGCCAAAAACATTCAGTACTTC,CASSLVGEIAKNIQYF
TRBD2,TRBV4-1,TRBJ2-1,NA,TGCGCCAGCAGCCAGTTTGGACTAGCAGGGCGCAATGAGCAGTTCTTC,CASSQFGLAGRNEQFF
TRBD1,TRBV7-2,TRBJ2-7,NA,TGTGCCAGCAGCCGGACGGGACAGGGGGCGGACGAGCAGTACTTC,CASSRTGQGADEQYF
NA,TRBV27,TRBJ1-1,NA,TGTGCCAGCAGTTGGATCCATCGGCGTTTCATGAACACTGAAGCTTTCTTT,CASSWIHRRFMNTEAFF
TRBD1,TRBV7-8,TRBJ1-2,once,TGTGCCAGCAGCTTATTGGGACAGGGTCCCTATGGCTACACCTTC,CASSLLGQGPYGYTF
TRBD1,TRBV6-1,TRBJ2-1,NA,TGTGCCAGCACCCGGGACAGGGGTGTCAATGAGCAGTTCTTC,CASTRDRGVNEQFF
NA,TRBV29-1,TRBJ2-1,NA,TGCAGTATTATGTGGGGTCCCTCTAACAATGAGCAGTTCTTC,CSIMWGPSNNEQFF
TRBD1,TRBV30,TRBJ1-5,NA,TGTGCCTTCGGCTCAGGGGGGAATCAGCCCCAGCATTTT,CAFGSGGNQPQHF
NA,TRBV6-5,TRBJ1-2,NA,TGTGCCAGCAGTTACATGGGGGCCTCCTATGGCTACACCTTC,CASSYMGASYGYTF
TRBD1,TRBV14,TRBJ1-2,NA,TGTGCCAGCAGCCCTGGCGTGGGGACAGGGGATGTGAGCTATGGCTACACCTTC,CASSPGVGTGDVSYGYTF
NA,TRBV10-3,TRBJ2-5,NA,TGTGCCATCCAGGGGGGTTCGGGAGAGACCCAGTACTTC,CAIQGGSGETQYF
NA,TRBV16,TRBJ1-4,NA,TGTGCCAGCAACGGGGCGATTAATGAAAAACTGTTTTTT,CASNGAINEKLFF
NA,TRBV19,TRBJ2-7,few,TGTGCCAGTAGTGAAAGCTCCTACGAGCAGTACTTC,CASSESSYEQYF
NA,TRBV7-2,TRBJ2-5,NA,TGTGCCAGCAGCTCCCCGGGTGGGACCCAGTACTTC,CASSSPGGTQYF
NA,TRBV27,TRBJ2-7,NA,TGTGCCAGCTCTCTGCTAAAAGGGGAGCAGTACTTC,CASSLLKGEQYF
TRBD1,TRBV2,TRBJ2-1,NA,TGTGCCAGCGGGGCGGCCGAGACAGGGGGGCAGTTCTTC,CASGAAETGGQFF
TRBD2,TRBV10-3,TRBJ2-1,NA,TGTGCCATCAGTGAGTCGAGGACTAGCGGGGAGCAGTTCTTC,CAISESRTSGEQFF
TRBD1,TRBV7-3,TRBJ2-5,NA,TGTGCCAGCAGCGCGGACAGGGAAGAGACCCAGTACTTC,CASSADREETQYF
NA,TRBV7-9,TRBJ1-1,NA,TGTGCCAGCAGCTTAGGGCAGCAGAACACTGAAGCTTTCTTT,CASSLGQQNTEAFF
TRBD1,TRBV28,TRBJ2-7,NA,TGTGCCAGTACGAACCCCGGGACAGGGAGTTACGAGCAGTACTTC,CASTNPGTGSYEQYF